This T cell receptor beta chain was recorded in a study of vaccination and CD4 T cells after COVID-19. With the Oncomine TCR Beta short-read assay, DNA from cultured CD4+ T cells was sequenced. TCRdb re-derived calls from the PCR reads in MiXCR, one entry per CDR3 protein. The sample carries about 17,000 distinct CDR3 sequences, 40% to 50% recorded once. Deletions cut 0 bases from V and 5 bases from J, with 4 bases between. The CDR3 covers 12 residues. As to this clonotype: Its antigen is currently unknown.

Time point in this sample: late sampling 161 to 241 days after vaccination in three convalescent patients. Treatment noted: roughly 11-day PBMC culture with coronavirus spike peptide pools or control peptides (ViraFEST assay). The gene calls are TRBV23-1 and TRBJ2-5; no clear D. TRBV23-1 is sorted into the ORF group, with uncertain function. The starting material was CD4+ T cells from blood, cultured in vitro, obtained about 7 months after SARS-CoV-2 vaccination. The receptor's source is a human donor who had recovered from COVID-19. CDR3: CASSQSVETQYF. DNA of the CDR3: TGCGCCAGCAGTCAATCGGTGGAGACCCAGTACTTC.